The clone carrying this T cell receptor beta chain was seen only a few times. The antigen is undetermined. RNA transcripts provided the source from which TCR beta CDR3 regions were amplified. First-round RT-PCR targeting the TCR CDR3 was performed with the HTBI primer set. TCRdb independently ran MiXCR on the multiplex PCR reads; one entry per CDR3 protein. Counted here are more than 350,000 distinct CDR3 sequences, about 15% occurring once; the ten biggest clones make up more than 30%. The data were taken from a study of T cells in Graves' hyperthyroidism and ophthalmopathy. Study-level information: Blood from the periphery was taken at initial diagnosis, before any treatment. Points from the study as a whole: Separating ophthalmopathy from stable hyperthyroidism was achieved by a 13 V-J model.

Predating any ophthalmopathy symptoms, the blood sample was taken at first hyperthyroidism diagnosis. The TCR originated in a young woman with Graves' hyperthyroidism that later progressed to Graves' ophthalmopathy. Sequencing was done on a sample of blood.

CDR3: CASSVGEGIRNTEAFF. As DNA, the CDR3 is TGTGCCAGCAGCGTAGGGGAGGGAATTAGAAACACTGAAGCTTTCTTT. The chain is built from TRBV9 and TRBJ1-1; unclear D gene. V lost 0 bases and J lost 2, with 14 bases in between. This CDR3 has 16 residues. Per the germline V gene, CDR1 is SGDLS and CDR2 is YYNGEE.